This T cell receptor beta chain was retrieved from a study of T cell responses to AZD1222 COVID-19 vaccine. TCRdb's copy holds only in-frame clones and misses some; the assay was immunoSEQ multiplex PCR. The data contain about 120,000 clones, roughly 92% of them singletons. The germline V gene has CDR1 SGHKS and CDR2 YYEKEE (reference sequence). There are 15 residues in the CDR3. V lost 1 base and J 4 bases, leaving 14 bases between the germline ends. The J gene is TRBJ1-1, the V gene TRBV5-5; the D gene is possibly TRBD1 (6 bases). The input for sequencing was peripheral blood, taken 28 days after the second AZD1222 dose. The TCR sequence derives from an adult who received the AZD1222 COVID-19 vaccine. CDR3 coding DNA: TGTGCCAGCAGCTTGACACAGGGTTTTGGCACTGAAGCTTTCTTT. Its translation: CASSLTQGFGTEAFF.